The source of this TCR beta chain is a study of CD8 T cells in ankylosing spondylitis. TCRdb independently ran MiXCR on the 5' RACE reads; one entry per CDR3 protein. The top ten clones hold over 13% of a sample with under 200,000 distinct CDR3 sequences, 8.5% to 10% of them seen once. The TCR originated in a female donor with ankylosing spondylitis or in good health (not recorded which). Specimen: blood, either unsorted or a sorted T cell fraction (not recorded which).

CDR3 region: CASSLVAGGPSEQFF. As DNA, the CDR3 is TGTGCCAGCAGCTTAGTAGCGGGAGGGCCGAGTGAGCAGTTCTTC. The J gene is TRBJ2-1, the V gene TRBV7-3; 11 positions match TRBD2. From germline, CDR1 is SGHTA and CDR2 FQGTGA. This CDR3 is 15 amino acids long. The ends lost 2 bases at V and 9 bases at J; junction bases unmatched: 6.